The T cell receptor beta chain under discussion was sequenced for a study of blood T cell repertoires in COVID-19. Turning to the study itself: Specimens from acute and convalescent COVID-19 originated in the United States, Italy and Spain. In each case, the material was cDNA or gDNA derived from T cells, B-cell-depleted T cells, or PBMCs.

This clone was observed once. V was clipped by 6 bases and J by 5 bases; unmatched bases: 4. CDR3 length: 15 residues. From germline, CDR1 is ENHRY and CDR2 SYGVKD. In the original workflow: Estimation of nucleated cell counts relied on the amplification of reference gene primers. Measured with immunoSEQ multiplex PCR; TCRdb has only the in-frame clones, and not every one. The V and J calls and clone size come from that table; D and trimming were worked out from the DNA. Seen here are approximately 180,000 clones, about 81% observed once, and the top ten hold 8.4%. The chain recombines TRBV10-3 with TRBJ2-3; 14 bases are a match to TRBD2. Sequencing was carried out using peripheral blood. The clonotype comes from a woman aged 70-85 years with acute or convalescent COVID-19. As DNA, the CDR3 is TGTGCCATCAGGGGACTAGCGGGGGAAGGAGATACGCAGTATTTT. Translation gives CAIRGLAGEGDTQYF.